These 12 T cell receptor beta chains were sequenced from one sample in a study of blood T cell repertoires in COVID-19. The repertoire was sequenced with immunoSEQ multiplex PCR; TCRdb's copy has only in-frame clones and lacks some. The profile shows 260,000 or so clones, around 90% of them singletons. The source material was peripheral blood. These receptors were obtained from a man younger than 35 with active or convalescent COVID-19.

This chain links TRBV7-2 with TRBJ2-1; TRBD2 matches at 10 bases. Losses at the gene ends were 0 bases for V and 6 bases for J; bases not matched to a gene: 5. Germline V gene data show CDR1 as SGHTA and CDR2 as FQGNSA. The CDR3 extends over 16 amino acids. The DNA of the CDR3 is TGTGCCAGCAGCTTAGCGGCTAGCGGGGGTCCCAATGAGCAGTTCTTC. Protein product: CASSLAASGGPNEQFF.

This chain connects TRBV5-1 to TRBJ2-1; 11 nucleotides align to TRBD2. Germline V lookup: CDR1 SGHRS, CDR2 YFSETQ. Trimming at V came to 1 base and at J to 6 bases, leaving 3 bases not matched to a gene. The length of the CDR3 is 15 residues. CDR3: CASSLPLAGGNEQFF. CDR3 coding DNA: TGCGCCAGCAGCTTGCCTCTAGCGGGGGGCAATGAGCAGTTCTTC.

Only a few counts were recorded for this clone. This chain joins TRBV11-2 and TRBJ1-1; D may be TRBD1 (5 bases). CDR1 SGHAT and CDR2 FQNNGV come from the germline V gene. V was trimmed by 1 base and J by 0 bases, leaving 9 bases between them. The CDR3 runs to 15 residues. This CDR3 reads CASSLVGGMNTEAFF. The CDR3 nucleotides are TGTGCCAGCAGCTTAGTTGGGGGGATGAACACTGAAGCTTTCTTT.

The chain recombines TRBV5-1 with TRBJ2-7, with 7 bases matching TRBD2. V lost 3 bases and J lost 6; bases outside the gene matches: 3. The CDR3 runs 12 residues. Germline V gene lookup returns CDR1 SGHRS and CDR2 YFSETQ. CDR3 coding DNA: TGCGCCAGCAGCTGGGGAGGGGTCGAGCAGTACTTC. This gives the protein CASSWGGVEQYF. Variable domain in full (rest from reference TRBV5-1 and TRBJ2-7): KAGVTQTPRYLIKTRGQQVTLSCSPISGHRSVSWYQQTPGQGLQFLFEYFSETQRNKGNFPGRFSGRQFSNSRSEMNVSTLELGDSALYLCASSWGGVEQYFGPGTRLTVT.

This sequence joins TRBV19 and TRBJ2-7; 7 bases are a match to TRBD1. This CDR3 is 14 amino acids long. In germline, CDR1 is LNHDA, CDR2 SQIVND (reference sequence). With 5 bases clipped from V and 6 bases from J, the junction kept 10 bases outside the gene matches. CDR3 loop: CASSSTTGPSEQYF. The CDR3 DNA reads TGTGCCAGTAGTTCAACGACAGGGCCCTCCGAGCAGTACTTC.

V gene TRBV7-8 combines with J gene TRBJ2-7; maybe TRBD2 (5 bases). The germline CDR1 and CDR2 sequences are SGHVS and FQNEAQ. This CDR3 has 15 residues. V dropped 0 bases and J dropped 1 base, with 10 bases sitting between them. The CDR3 bases are TGTGCCAGCAGCTTAGCGACTATAACTTCCTACGAGCAGTACTTC. This sequence encodes CASSLATITSYEQYF.

Only a few counts were recorded for this clone. V usage is TRBV4-3 and J usage is TRBJ1-2, with D maybe TRBD1 (6 bases). The CDR3 covers 14 residues. CDR1 is LGHNA and CDR2 is YSLEER in the germline V gene. The ends were cut back, 1 base at V and 2 bases at J, with 8 bases in the middle. CDR3: CASSQGTGNYGYTF. The CDR3, as DNA: TGCGCCAGCAGCCAAGGAACAGGGAACTATGGCTACACCTTC.

V is TRBV28 and J is TRBJ2-3; 7 bases agree with TRBD2. Looked up from germline, CDR1 is MDHEN and CDR2 is SYDVKM. CDR3 length equals 16 residues. V was pared by 6 bases and J by 5 bases, with 14 bases of the junction left unmatched. The chain's CDR3 is CASRQRGGGKGDTQYF. The CDR3 nucleotides read TGTGCCAGCAGACAACGGGGCGGGGGAAAAGGAGATACGCAGTATTTT.

CDR3 nucleotide sequence: TGTGCCAGCAGCATATTCAAACTAGCGGGGTCCTACGAGCAGTACTTC. Translated, it gives CASSIFKLAGSYEQYF. V usage is TRBV7-8 and J usage is TRBJ2-7, with 10 bases identical to TRBD2. CDR1 is SGHVS and CDR2 is FQNEAQ in the germline V gene. The J segment lost 1 base and the V segment lost 5 bases, leaving 8 bases of the junction unmatched. The CDR3 length is 16 residues.

This chain links TRBV19 with TRBJ1-2; unclear D gene. The CDR3 totals 12 residues. V was cut by 5 bases and J by 8 bases, with 12 bases left in between. Germline CDR1 reads LNHDA; CDR2 reads SQIVND (reference sequence). The CDR3 DNA follows: TGTGCCAGTAGTGACCCGCCGGGAGGCTACACCTTC. It yields the protein CASSDPPGGYTF. The entire variable domain, with the rest obtained from reference TRBV19 and TRBJ1-2, is as follows: DGGITQSPKYLFRKEGQNVTLSCEQNLNHDAMYWYRQDPGQGLRLIYYSQIVNDFQKGDIAEGYSVSREKKESFPLTVTSAQKNPTAFYLCASSDPPGGYTFGSGTRLTVV.

The rearrangement links TRBV11-2 to TRBJ1-4; 7 bases fit TRBD1. The CDR3 extends over 13 amino acids. CDR1 SGHAT and CDR2 FQNNGV come from the germline V gene. The junction had 6 bases not matched to a gene; V was cut back by 0 bases and J by 14 bases. CDR3 bases: TGTGCCAGCAGCTTAGATGGAGGGGGCTTCCTGTTTTTT. The encoded protein is CASSLDGGGFLFF. Based on the CDR3 plus reference TRBV11-2 and TRBJ1-4, the full variable domain is EAGVAQSPRYKIIEKRQSVAFWCNPISGHATLYWYQQILGQGPKLLIQFQNNGVVDDSQLPKDRFSAERLKGVDSTLKIQPAKLEDSAVYLCASSLDGGGFLFFGSGTQLSVL.

V gene TRBV5-1 combines with J gene TRBJ1-4, with 7 nucleotides matching TRBD1. The CDR3 has 16 amino acids. The ends lost 2 bases at V and 0 bases at J; junction bases unmatched: 4. The V gene's germline CDR1 is SGHRS and CDR2 YFSETQ. The CDR3 is CASSFGTAATNEKLFF. As DNA, the CDR3 is TGCGCCAGCAGCTTTGGGACAGCTGCAACTAATGAAAAACTGTTTTTT.